This TCR beta chain was sequenced during a study of beta chain features in type 1 diabetes. Overall study results and limits: When Type 1 diabetes patients were examined, their TCRB CDR3s proved moderately but significantly shorter in all four CD4+ subsets.

Worth noting for this clone: What it binds is not known.

The germline V gene encodes CDR1 LNHDA and CDR2 SQIVND (reference sequence). The ends lost 7 bases at V and 0 bases at J; junction bases unmatched: 9. This CDR3 region has 16 residues. Expressed TCRB transcripts were sequenced, since all the RNA that had been isolated was reverse transcribed. Produced via immunoSEQ multiplex PCR; TCRdb's table is partial and in-frame only. The repertoire holds around 650,000 clones, with around 12% as singletons. The chain joins TRBV19 to TRBJ2-1, with 7 bases that match TRBD1. This sequence originates from a young man with type 1 diabetes. Sequenced material: naive CD4+ T cells from blood. The CDR3 coding sequence is TGTGCCAGTACCATTAGGGGGCCAAGCTCCTACAATGAGCAGTTCTTC. It is translated as CASTIRGPSSYNEQFF.